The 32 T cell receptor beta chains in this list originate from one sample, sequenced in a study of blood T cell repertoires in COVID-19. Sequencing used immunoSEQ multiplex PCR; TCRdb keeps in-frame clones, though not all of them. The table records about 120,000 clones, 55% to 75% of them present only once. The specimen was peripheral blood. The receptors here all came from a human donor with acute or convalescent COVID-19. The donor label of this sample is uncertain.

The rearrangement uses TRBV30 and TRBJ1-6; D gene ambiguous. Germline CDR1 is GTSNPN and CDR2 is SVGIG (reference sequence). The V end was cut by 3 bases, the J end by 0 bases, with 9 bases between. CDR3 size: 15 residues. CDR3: CAWRTVGSYNSPLHF. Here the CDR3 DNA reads TGTGCCTGGAGAACAGTAGGCTCCTATAATTCACCCCTCCACTTT.

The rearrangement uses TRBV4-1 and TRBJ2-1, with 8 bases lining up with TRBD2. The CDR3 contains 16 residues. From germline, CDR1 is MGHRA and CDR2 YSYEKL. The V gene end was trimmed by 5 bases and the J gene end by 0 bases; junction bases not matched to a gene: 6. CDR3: CASSSSRGVSYNEQFF. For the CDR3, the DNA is TGCGCCAGCAGCTCCTCGCGGGGGGTCTCCTACAATGAGCAGTTCTTC.

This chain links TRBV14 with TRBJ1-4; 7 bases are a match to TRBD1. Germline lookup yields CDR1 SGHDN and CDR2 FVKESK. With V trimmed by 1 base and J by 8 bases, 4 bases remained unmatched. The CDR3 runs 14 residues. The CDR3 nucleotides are TGTGCCAGCAGCCAAGGGGGGACAGTCGAAAAACTGTTTTTT. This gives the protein CASSQGGTVEKLFF.

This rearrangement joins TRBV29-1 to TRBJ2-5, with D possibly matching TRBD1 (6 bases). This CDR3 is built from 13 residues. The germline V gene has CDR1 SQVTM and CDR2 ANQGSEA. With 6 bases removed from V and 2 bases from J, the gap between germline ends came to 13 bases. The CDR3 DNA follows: TGCAGCGTGGCCGGGACAAGACAAGAGACCCAGTACTTC. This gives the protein CSVAGTRQETQYF.

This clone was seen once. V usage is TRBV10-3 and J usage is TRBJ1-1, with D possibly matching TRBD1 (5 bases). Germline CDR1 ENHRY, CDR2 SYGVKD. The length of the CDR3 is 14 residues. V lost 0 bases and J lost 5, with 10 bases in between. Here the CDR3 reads CAISESGGRTEAFF. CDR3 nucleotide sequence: TGTGCCATCAGTGAGTCGGGGGGGAGGACTGAAGCTTTCTTT.

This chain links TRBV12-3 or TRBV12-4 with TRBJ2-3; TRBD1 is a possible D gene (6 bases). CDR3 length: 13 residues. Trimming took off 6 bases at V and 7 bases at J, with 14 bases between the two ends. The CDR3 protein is CASSSIQGYTQYF. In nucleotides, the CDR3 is TGTGCCAGCAGCTCAATACAGGGCTATACGCAGTATTTT.

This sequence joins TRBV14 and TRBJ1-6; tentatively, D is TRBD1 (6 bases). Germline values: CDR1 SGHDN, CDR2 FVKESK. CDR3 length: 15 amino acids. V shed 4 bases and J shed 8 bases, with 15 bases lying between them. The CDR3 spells CASSPLGGGDSPLHF. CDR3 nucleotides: TGTGCCAGCAGCCCCCTCGGTGGGGGCGATTCACCCCTCCACTTT.

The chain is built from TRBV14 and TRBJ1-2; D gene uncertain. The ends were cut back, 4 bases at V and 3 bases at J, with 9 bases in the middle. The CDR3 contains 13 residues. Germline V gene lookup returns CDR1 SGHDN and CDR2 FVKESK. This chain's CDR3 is CASSPIRDYGYTF. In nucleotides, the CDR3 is TGTGCCAGCAGCCCCATAAGAGACTATGGCTACACCTTC.

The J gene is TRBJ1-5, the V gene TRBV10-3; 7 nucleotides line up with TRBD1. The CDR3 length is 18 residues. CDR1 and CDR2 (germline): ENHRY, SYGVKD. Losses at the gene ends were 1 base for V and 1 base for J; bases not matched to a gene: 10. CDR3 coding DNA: TGTGCCATCAGTGAGTTTGACAGGGACTGGGCGAGCAATCAGCCCCAGCATTTT. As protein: CAISEFDRDWASNQPQHF.

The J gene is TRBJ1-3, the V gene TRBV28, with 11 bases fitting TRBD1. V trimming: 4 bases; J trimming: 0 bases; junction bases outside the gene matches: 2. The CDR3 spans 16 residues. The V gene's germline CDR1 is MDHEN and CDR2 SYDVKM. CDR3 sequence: CASSWTGGLSGNTIYF. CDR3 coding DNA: TGTGCCAGCAGTTGGACAGGGGGCCTCTCTGGAAACACCATATATTTT.

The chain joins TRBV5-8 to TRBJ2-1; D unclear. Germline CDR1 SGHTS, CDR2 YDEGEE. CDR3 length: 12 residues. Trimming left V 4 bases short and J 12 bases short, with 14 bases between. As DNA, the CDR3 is TGTGCCAGCAGCAGCCAGCTTCGAGGGCAGTTCTTC. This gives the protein CASSSQLRGQFF.

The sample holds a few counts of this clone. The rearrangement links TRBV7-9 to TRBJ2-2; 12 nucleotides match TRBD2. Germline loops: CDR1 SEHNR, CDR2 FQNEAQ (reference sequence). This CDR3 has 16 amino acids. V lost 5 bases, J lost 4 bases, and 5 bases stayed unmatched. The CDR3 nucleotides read TGTGCCAGCAGCCGCCCGACTAGCGGGGGCACCGGGGAGCTGTTTTTT. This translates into CASSRPTSGGTGELFF. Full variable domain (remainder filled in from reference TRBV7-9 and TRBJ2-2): DTGVSQNPRHKITKRGQNVTFRCDPISEHNRLYWYRQTLGQGPEFLTYFQNEAQLEKSRLLSDRFSAERPKGSFSTLEIQRTEQGDSAMYLCASSRPTSGGTGELFFGEGSRLTVL.

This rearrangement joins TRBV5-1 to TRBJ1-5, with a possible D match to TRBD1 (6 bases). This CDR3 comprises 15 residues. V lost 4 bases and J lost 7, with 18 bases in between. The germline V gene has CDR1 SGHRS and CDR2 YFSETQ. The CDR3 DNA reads TGCGCCAGCAGCCCGACGACGGGGGGCCACCAGCCCCAGCATTTT. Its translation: CASSPTTGGHQPQHF.

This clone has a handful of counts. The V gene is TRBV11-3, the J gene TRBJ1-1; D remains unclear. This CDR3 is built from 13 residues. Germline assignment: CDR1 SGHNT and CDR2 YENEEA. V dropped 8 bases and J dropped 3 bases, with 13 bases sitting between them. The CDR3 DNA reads TGTGCCAGCTCCCGGGGAAAGGACACTGAAGCTTTCTTT. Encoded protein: CASSRGKDTEAFF.

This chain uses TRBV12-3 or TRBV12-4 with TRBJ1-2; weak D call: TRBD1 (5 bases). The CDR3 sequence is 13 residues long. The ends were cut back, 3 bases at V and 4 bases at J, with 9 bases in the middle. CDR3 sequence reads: CASSLSGLYGYTF. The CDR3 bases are TGTGCCAGCAGTTTGTCAGGGCTCTATGGCTACACCTTC.

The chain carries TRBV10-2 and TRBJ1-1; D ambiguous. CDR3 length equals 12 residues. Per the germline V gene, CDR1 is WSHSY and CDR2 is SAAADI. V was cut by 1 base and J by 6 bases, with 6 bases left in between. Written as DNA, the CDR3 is TGCGCCAGCAGTGAGTTCGGGGCTGAAGCTTTCTTT. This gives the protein CASSEFGAEAFF.

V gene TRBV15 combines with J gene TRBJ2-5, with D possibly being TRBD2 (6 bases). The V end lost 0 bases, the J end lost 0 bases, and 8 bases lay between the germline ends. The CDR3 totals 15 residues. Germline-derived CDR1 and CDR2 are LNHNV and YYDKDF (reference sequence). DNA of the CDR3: TGTGCCACCAGCAGAGATCCGGGGGACCAAGAGACCCAGTACTTC. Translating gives CATSRDPGDQETQYF.

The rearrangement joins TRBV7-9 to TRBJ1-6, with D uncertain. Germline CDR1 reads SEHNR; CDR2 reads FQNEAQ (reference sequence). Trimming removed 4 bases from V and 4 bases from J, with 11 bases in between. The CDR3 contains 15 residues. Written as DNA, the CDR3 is TGTGCCAGCAGCTCGACAAGACTATATAATTCACCCCTCCACTTT. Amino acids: CASSSTRLYNSPLHF.

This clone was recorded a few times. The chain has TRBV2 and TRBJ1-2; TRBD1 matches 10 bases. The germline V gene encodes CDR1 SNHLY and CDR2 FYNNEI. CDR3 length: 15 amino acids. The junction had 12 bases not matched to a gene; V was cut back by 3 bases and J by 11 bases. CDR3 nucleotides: TGTGCCAGCAGTGAGGGACAGGGGAGGCCCTCGGGTTACACCTTC. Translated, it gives CASSEGQGRPSGYTF.

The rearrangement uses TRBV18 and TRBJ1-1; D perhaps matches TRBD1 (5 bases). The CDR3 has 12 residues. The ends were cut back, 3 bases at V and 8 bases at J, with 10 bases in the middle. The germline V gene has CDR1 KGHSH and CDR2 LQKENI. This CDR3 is CASSPATGEAFF. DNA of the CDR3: TGTGCCAGCTCACCCGCCACAGGAGAAGCTTTCTTT.

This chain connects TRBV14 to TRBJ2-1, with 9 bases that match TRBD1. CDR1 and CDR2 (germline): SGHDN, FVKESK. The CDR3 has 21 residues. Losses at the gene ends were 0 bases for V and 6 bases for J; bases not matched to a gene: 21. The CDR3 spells CASSQDKAGQGSNCMGNEQFF. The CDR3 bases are TGTGCCAGCAGCCAAGATAAGGCGGGACAGGGCAGCAACTGTATGGGCAATGAGCAGTTCTTC.

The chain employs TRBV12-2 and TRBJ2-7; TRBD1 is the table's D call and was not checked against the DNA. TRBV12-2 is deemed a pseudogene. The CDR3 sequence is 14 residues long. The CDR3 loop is CASRTQTGTHEQYF. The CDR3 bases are TGTGCAAGTCGCACTCAAACAGGGACCCACGAGCAGTACTTC.

The CDR3 bases are TGTGCCAGCAGGTCCGGACAACCGAGGGAAAAACTGTTTTTT. It yields the protein CASRSGQPREKLFF. The chain recombines TRBV2 with TRBJ1-4; a weak D match, TRBD1 (5 bases). Per the germline V gene, CDR1 is SNHLY and CDR2 is FYNNEI. The CDR3 sequence is 14 residues long. V lost 6 bases to trimming and J lost 8 bases, with 16 bases between them.

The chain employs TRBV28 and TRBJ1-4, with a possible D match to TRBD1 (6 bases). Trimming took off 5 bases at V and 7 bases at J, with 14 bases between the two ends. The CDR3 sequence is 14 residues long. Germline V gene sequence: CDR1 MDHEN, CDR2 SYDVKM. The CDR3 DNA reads TGTGCCAGCAGTCTGGGGGCAGGGATTGAAAAACTGTTTTTT. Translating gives CASSLGAGIEKLFF.

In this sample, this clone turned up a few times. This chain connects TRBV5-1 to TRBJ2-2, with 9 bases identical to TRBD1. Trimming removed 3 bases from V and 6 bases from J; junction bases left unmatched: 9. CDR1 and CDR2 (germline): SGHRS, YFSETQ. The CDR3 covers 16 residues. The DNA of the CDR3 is TGCGCCAGCAGCTCTTGGACAGGGGCGATCCCCGGGGAGCTGTTTTTT. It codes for CASSSWTGAIPGELFF.

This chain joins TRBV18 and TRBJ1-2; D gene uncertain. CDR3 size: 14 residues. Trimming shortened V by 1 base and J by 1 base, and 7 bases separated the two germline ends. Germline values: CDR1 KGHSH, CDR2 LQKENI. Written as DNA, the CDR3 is TGTGCCAGCTCACCACGAGAGTTTAACTATGGCTACACCTTC. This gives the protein CASSPREFNYGYTF.

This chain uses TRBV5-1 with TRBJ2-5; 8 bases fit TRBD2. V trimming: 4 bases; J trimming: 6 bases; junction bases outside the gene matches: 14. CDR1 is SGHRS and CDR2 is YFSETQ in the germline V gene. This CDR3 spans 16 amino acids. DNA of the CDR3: TGCGCCAGCAGCGGCAACGGGGGGGCCGTTGGGCAGACCCAGTACTTC. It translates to CASSGNGGAVGQTQYF. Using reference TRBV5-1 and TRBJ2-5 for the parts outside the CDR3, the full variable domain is KAGVTQTPRYLIKTRGQQVTLSCSPISGHRSVSWYQQTPGQGLQFLFEYFSETQRNKGNFPGRFSGRQFSNSRSEMNVSTLELGDSALYLCASSGNGGAVGQTQYFGPGTRLLVL.

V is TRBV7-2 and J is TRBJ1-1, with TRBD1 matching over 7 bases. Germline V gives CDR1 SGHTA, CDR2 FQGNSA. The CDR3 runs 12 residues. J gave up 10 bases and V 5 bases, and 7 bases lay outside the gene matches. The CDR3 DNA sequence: TGTGCCAGCAGCGCCAGGGGGTTTGTAGCTTTCTTT. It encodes CASSARGFVAFF.

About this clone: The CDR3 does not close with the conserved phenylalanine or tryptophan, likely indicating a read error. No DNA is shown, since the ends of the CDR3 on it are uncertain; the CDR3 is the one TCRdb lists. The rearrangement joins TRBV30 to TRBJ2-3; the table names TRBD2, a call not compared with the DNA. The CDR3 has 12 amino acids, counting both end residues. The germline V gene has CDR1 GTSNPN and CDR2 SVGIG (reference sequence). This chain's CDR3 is CAWSVLAGVYEL.

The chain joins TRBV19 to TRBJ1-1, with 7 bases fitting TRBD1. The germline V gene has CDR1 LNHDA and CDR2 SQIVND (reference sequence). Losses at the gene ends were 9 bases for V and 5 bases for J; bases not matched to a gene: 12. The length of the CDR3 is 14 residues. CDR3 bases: TGTGCCAGCCGCGAAGGGGGCTGGAATACTGAAGCTTTCTTT. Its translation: CASREGGWNTEAFF.

CDR3 amino acids: CASSQRDRGPYGYTF. CDR3 DNA sequence: TGTGCCAGCAGCCAAAGGGACAGGGGCCCCTATGGCTACACCTTC. The chain has TRBV3-1 (or the pseudogene TRBV3-2) and TRBJ1-2; 10 bases match TRBD1. J lost 4 bases, V lost 2 bases, and 4 bases had no gene match. CDR3 length equals 15 residues. CDR1 and CDR2 from the germline V gene are LGHDT and YNNKEL (reference sequence).

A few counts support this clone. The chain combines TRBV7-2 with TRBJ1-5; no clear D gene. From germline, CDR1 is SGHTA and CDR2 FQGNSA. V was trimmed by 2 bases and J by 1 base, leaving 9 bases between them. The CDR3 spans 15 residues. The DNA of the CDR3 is TGTGCCAGCAGCTTAATCGACACAAGCAATCAGCCCCAGCATTTT. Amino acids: CASSLIDTSNQPQHF.